This is a list of T cell receptor beta chains from one sample in a study of T cell responses to AZD1222 COVID-19 vaccine. TCRdb keeps only in-frame clones here, not all; method: immunoSEQ multiplex PCR. The table lists more than 140,000 clones, about 90% of them singletons. Source: peripheral blood, taken on day 0 of AZD1222 vaccination. Receptor source: an adult in good health. The CDR3 runs from the conserved cysteine through the conserved F or W. A D gene is named only where the DNA matches it firmly. Clone size, where shown, is once, few, many, or a class for clones that have expanded.

-	TRBJ1-1	-	TRBV6-5	TGTGCCAGCAGTTACAGGGAGGGCGTGGGCACTGAAGCTTTCTTT	CASSYREGVGTEAFF
-	TRBJ2-7	-	TRBV18	TGTGCCAGCTCACCACTCCCATGGGGAGAAAAGTACGAGCAGTACTTC	CASSPLPWGEKYEQYF
-	TRBJ2-7	-	TRBV4-1	TGCGCCAGCAGCCAAAATGTGGCGGGGACCTACGAGCAGTACTTC	CASSQNVAGTYEQYF
-	TRBJ2-2	TRBD2	TRBV5-1	TGCGCCAGCAGCTTGGGTCCTAGACTAGCGGCCGGGACCGGGGAGCTGTTTTTT	CASSLGPRLAAGTGELFF
-	TRBJ2-1	TRBD1	TRBV4-3	TGCGCCAGCAGCACAGGACAGGGCTCTTACAATGAGCAGTTCTTC	CASSTGQGSYNEQFF
-	TRBJ2-1	-	TRBV29-1	TGCATCACTAGGGGGGAGGGCCGCAATGAGCAGTTCTTC	CITRGEGRNEQFF
-	TRBJ2-7	-	TRBV27	TGTGCCAGCAGTTTAGGGCCGGGAAACGCCTACGAGCAGTACTTC	CASSLGPGNAYEQYF
-	TRBJ2-5	TRBD2	TRBV5-3	TGTGCCAGAAGCTTAAGCGTTTATGAGCGGGAGCAGTTGGAGACCCAGTACTTC	CARSLSVYEREQLETQYF
-	TRBJ1-5	-	TRBV2	TGTGCCAGCACCAGGGGTCCCAATCAGCCCCAGCATTTT	CASTRGPNQPQHF
-	TRBJ1-5	-	TRBV4-2	TGTGCCAGCAGCCAGTTAGGAGGCGATCAGCCCCAGCATTTT	CASSQLGGDQPQHF
-	TRBJ2-7	TRBD2	TRBV12-3/TRBV12-4	TGTGCCAGCAGGCCAGGACTAGCGCGCGAGCAGTACTTC	CASRPGLAREQYF
-	TRBJ2-1	TRBD1	TRBV24-1	TGTGCCACCAGTGATTTGGCCGTGGGGACAGGGATTAGGAATGAGCAGTTCTTC	CATSDLAVGTGIRNEQFF
-	TRBJ1-6	-	TRBV3-1/TRBV3-2	TGTGCCAGCAGCCCTGACTCGGGAAATTCACCCCTCCACTTT	CASSPDSGNSPLHF
-	TRBJ2-5	-	TRBV10-3	TGTGCCATCAGCATTGGGACTCCGGAGACCCAGTACTTC	CAISIGTPETQYF
-	TRBJ2-7	-	TRBV4-1	TGCGCCAGCAGCCAAGAATGGCCGATCACCTACGAGCAGTACTTC	CASSQEWPITYEQYF
-	TRBJ2-3	-	TRBV24-1	TGTGCCACCAGTGATCGGCCGGGACTCTACACAGATACGCAGTATTTT	CATSDRPGLYTDTQYF
-	TRBJ1-1	-	TRBV5-6	TGTGCCAGCAGTATCAAACCCGGGACTCCCCCTGAAGCTTTCTTT	CASSIKPGTPPEAFF
-	TRBJ2-7	-	TRBV27	TGTGCCACAGGGCGGCTAGGGCCCTACGAGCAGTACTTC	CATGRLGPYEQYF
-	TRBJ2-4	-	TRBV12-2	TGTGCAAGTCGCTCGAAATCCAGGGGGATCACTTCCGGGACGCCCCGAGGGGCCAAAAACATTCAGTACTTC	CASRSKSRGITSGTPRGAKNIQYF
once	TRBJ2-1	TRBD1	TRBV4-3	TGCGCCAGCAGCCCGGGACAGGGGGCTCTAAATGAGCAGTTCTTC	CASSPGQGALNEQFF
-	TRBJ2-4	-	TRBV28	TGTGCCAGCAGTTTTGACAGCCTAGCCAAAAACATTCAGTACTTC	CASSFDSLAKNIQYF
once	TRBJ2-7	-	TRBV28	TGTGCCAGCAGTACGTCCAGCGTGGGCTACGAGCAGTACTTC	CASSTSSVGYEQYF
-	TRBJ2-2	-	TRBV29-1	TGCAGCGGAACTGGGGGCACCGGGGAGCTGTTTTTT	CSGTGGTGELFF
-	TRBJ1-1	-	TRBV20-1	TGCAGTGCCAACGCTGAAGCTTTCTTT	CSANAEAFF
-	TRBJ2-1	-	TRBV4-1	TGCGCCAGCAGCCCCCGCGGGCGCGGGAAGTCGCCCGATGAGCAGTTCTTC	CASSPRGRGKSPDEQFF
-	TRBJ2-3	TRBD2	TRBV6-4	TGTGCCACCCGGGAGGCTAGCGGGGGCACAGATACGCAGTATTTT	CATREASGGTDTQYF
-	TRBJ1-6	-	TRBV12-3/TRBV12-4	TGTGCCAGCAGCCCATTGGGGAATTCACCCCTCCACTTT	CASSPLGNSPLHF
-	TRBJ2-3	-	TRBV11-2	TGTGCCAGCAGCATAGGACAGAGCACAGATACGCAGTATTTT	CASSIGQSTDTQYF
-	TRBJ1-5	-	TRBV27	TGTGCCAGCAGTTTAGGAGGGTTGGGGCCCCAGCATTTT	CASSLGGLGPQHF
-	TRBJ1-1	-	TRBV4-3	TGCGCCAGCAGTCCCCACGCCGGGACTGGGAACACTGAAGCTTTCTTT	CASSPHAGTGNTEAFF
-	TRBJ2-7	-	TRBV6-1	TGTGCCAGCAGTGATGAGGGCCCCTCCTACGAGCAGTACTTC	CASSDEGPSYEQYF
-	TRBJ2-1	-	TRBV6-5	TGTGCCAGCACCCCCCCTGGGAGTTCCTACAATGAGCAGTTCTTC	CASTPPGSSYNEQFF
-	TRBJ2-7	-	TRBV6-5	TGTGCCAGCAGCAATAGTAGGGGGATCTACGAGCAGTACTTC	CASSNSRGIYEQYF
-	TRBJ1-1	TRBD1	TRBV10-3	TGTGCCATCAGACCGGACAGGGCTCACACTGAAGCTTTCTTT	CAIRPDRAHTEAFF
few	TRBJ2-3	-	TRBV3-1/TRBV3-2	TGTGCCAGCAGCCAAGTTGAAGATACGCAGTATTTT	CASSQVEDTQYF
-	TRBJ1-1	-	TRBV5-1	TGCGCCAGCAGCTTGGAAAGGTCTAGCGGGGCTTTCTTT	CASSLERSSGAFF
-	TRBJ2-1	TRBD2	TRBV19	TGTGCCAGTAGTCCGGGACTACAATCCTACAATGAGCAGTTCTTC	CASSPGLQSYNEQFF
-	TRBJ1-1	TRBD1	TRBV24-1	TGTGCCACCGAAGGGGGCCAGGACACTGAAGCTTTCTTT	CATEGGQDTEAFF
-	TRBJ2-1	TRBD2	TRBV6-6	TGTGCCAGCAGTTACCTGGGGGGGACTGCTTACAATGAGCAGTTCTTC	CASSYLGGTAYNEQFF
-	TRBJ1-4	TRBD1	TRBV5-5	TGTGCCAGCAGCTTGGACGCGACAGGGGGTAGAAAACTGTTTTTT	CASSLDATGGRKLFF
-	TRBJ1-2	-	TRBV5-6	TGTGCCAGCAGCTTCCCAGATGGCTACACCTTC	CASSFPDGYTF
-	TRBJ1-5	TRBD1	TRBV28	TGTGCCAGCAGTACCTCCGGGACAGGGAATCAGCCCCAGCATTTT	CASSTSGTGNQPQHF
-	TRBJ1-4	-	TRBV19	TGTGCCACCCCTCGCCAGCTTAATGAAAAACTGTTTTTT	CATPRQLNEKLFF
-	TRBJ2-7	TRBD1	TRBV7-6	TGTGCCAGCAGCTTAGGGATCTTCGGGACAGGGGACGAGCAGTACTTC	CASSLGIFGTGDEQYF
once	TRBJ1-5	-	TRBV18	TGTGCCAGCTCAGTCGGACAATTCCTCCAGCCCCAGCATTTT	CASSVGQFLQPQHF
-	TRBJ2-5	-	TRBV9	TGTGCCAGCAGCGTATCCGGAGGAGGGCAAGAGACCCAGTACTTC	CASSVSGGGQETQYF
-	TRBJ2-7	-	TRBV19	TGTGCCAGTAGTATAGTCGAGCAGTACTTC	CASSIVEQYF
-	TRBJ2-7	-	TRBV5-1	TGCGCCAGCAGCCCGCAACTGGACAGACCTTACGAGCAGTACTTC	CASSPQLDRPYEQYF
once	TRBJ2-5	TRBD2	TRBV5-8	TGTGCCAGCAGCTTGGAAGGACTAGCGGGCGGTCAAGAGACCCAGTACTTC	CASSLEGLAGGQETQYF
-	TRBJ1-1	TRBD1	TRBV18	TGTGCCAGCTCAACTCAATGGGCTACAGGGGGCGGCACTGAAGCTTTCTTT	CASSTQWATGGGTEAFF
-	TRBJ1-5	-	TRBV19	TGTGCCAGTAGTATAATAGGGGCCAGCAATCAGCCCCAGCATTTT	CASSIIGASNQPQHF
-	TRBJ1-5	-	TRBV12-3/TRBV12-4	TGTGCCAGCAGTGATAGCAATCAGCCCCAGCATTTT	CASSDSNQPQHF